The sequence of this T cell receptor (beta chain) was determined in a study of cytomegalovirus exposure and HLA in healthy donors. Study conclusions and caveats: In terms of immune exposure information, only CMV serostatus was available. Later analysis revealed greater clonal expansion in HLA-associated TCR beta chains than in equally common others. One variant, a missense change in DCLRE1C, was linked in a later analysis to TCR beta V- and J-gene trimming. Later work found most CMV-associated TCR beta chains apparently HLA-restricted.

On this clone itself: What it binds is not known.

Amplification used 60 Vbeta primers and 13 Jbeta primers. Here immunoSEQ multiplex PCR was the method, and the copy in TCRdb shows in-frame clones only, minus some. Among some 100,000 clones listed, 69% were seen once. This CDR3 comprises 16 residues. Germline lookup yields CDR1 MDHEN and CDR2 SYDVKM. V lost 7 bases and J lost 1; bases outside the gene matches: 9. The V and J genes are TRBV28 and TRBJ1-2; 10 positions agree with TRBD1. Sequencing input: PBMCs. This sequence was found in an older woman in good health and CMV-seropositive. CDR3 sequence: CASMGQGLALNYGYTF. Written as DNA, the CDR3 is TGTGCCAGCATGGGACAGGGGTTAGCGCTTAACTATGGCTACACCTTC.